This entry lists 12 T cell receptor beta chains sequenced from one sample in a study of beta chain features in type 1 diabetes. General study points: Researchers report that Type 1 diabetes patients had moderately but significantly shorter TCRB CDR3s across all four CD4+ subsets.

For these TCRs, the target antigens are not known. Every bit of the isolated RNA underwent reverse transcription, so sequencing read expressed TCRB transcripts. TCRdb keeps only in-frame clones here, not all; method: immunoSEQ multiplex PCR. The repertoire holds about 260,000 clones, with about 20% as singletons. Material for sequencing was naive CD4+ T cells from blood. The receptors originated from a woman aged 40 to 50 with type 1 diabetes.

The rearrangement links TRBV6-6 to TRBJ1-5; possibly TRBD1 for D (5 bases). With 7 bases removed from V and 5 bases from J, the gap between germline ends came to 15 bases. CDR1 and CDR2 (germline): MNHNY, SVGAGI (reference sequence). The CDR3 is made up of 14 amino acids. This CDR3 reads CASNMVGADQPQHF. CDR3 nucleotides: TGTGCCAGCAACATGGTTGGGGCCGATCAGCCCCAGCATTTT.

CDR3 residues: CASSLVAGADEQFF. As DNA, the CDR3 is TGTGCCAGCAGCTTAGTTGCAGGGGCTGATGAGCAGTTCTTC. The V gene is TRBV7-7, the J gene TRBJ2-1; possibly TRBD1 for D (6 bases). This CDR3 spans 14 amino acids. V dropped 1 base and J dropped 8 bases, with 12 bases sitting between them. Germline V lookup: CDR1 SSHAT, CDR2 FNYEAQ (reference sequence).

The CDR3 here is CAWRVWDRGLSRTF. In DNA form, the CDR3 reads TGTGCCTGGAGGGTCTGGGACAGGGGTTTGTCTCGCACCTTC. The rearrangement links TRBV30 to TRBJ1-2, with 10 bases that match TRBD1. This CDR3 region has 14 residues. V lost 3 bases, J lost 13 bases, and 14 bases stayed unmatched. Germline loops: CDR1 GTSNPN, CDR2 SVGIG (reference sequence).

The chain carries TRBV6-6 and TRBJ1-5; D remains ambiguous. The germline V gene has CDR1 MNHNY and CDR2 SVGAGI (reference sequence). This CDR3 has 13 residues. The V end was cut by 5 bases, the J end by 5 bases, with 10 bases between. In DNA form, the CDR3 reads TGTGCCAGCAGTGCTGTCGCGTATCAGCCCCAGCATTTT. Amino acid sequence: CASSAVAYQPQHF.

The rearrangement uses TRBV29-1 and TRBJ1-6; 9 nucleotides line up with TRBD1. Looked up from germline, CDR1 is SQVTM and CDR2 is ANQGSEA. Trimming at V came to 4 bases and at J to 5 bases, leaving 0 bases not matched to a gene. CDR3 length equals 13 residues. The CDR3 is CSVGQGDNSPLHF. The DNA for the CDR3 is TGCAGCGTTGGACAGGGGGATAATTCACCCCTCCACTTT.

The rearrangement joins TRBV1 to TRBJ1-2; the table's D call TRBD1 went unverified against the DNA. TRBV1 is a listed pseudogene. The CDR3 covers 14 residues. CDR3: CTSSPLRVVRGYTF. As DNA, the CDR3 is TGCACCAGCAGCCCACTCAGGGTTGTACGTGGCTACACCTTC.

The table lists this clone with a few counts. The chain recombines TRBV29-1 with TRBJ2-1; D may be TRBD1 (6 bases). Looked up from germline, CDR1 is SQVTM and CDR2 is ANQGSEA. This CDR3 is built from 17 residues. V dropped 1 base and J dropped 4 bases, with 20 bases sitting between them. This CDR3 reads CSVEVWVGTTLYNEQFF. In DNA, the CDR3 is TGCAGCGTTGAAGTTTGGGTCGGGACAACGCTTTACAATGAGCAGTTCTTC.

In its sample, this clone was seen a few times. The chain links TRBV5-4 to TRBJ2-7; possibly TRBD1 for D (6 bases). V was cut by 4 bases and J by 2 bases, with 13 bases left in between. Germline CDR1 is SGHNT and CDR2 is YYREEE (reference sequence). CDR3 size: 14 residues. The CDR3 reads CASSHGQHPYEQYF. The CDR3 bases are TGTGCCAGCAGCCATGGACAGCATCCCTACGAGCAGTACTTC.

In its sample, this clone was seen a few times. The chain couples TRBV6-5 to TRBJ2-1, with a possible D match to TRBD1 (6 bases). The V gene's germline CDR1 is MNHEY and CDR2 SVGAGI. CDR3 size: 13 residues. V was pared by 0 bases and J by 10 bases, with 10 bases between. CDR3 DNA sequence: TGTGCCAGCAGTTACTCAGGGGGAAGGGAGCAGTTCTTC. It codes for CASSYSGGREQFF.

About this clone itself: The junction differs from germline at one of its ends, possibly a read error. The V gene is TRBV7-7, the J gene TRBJ2-1; 7 nucleotides match TRBD2. Germline V CDR1 and CDR2: SSHAT, FNYEAQ (reference sequence). The CDR3 has 15 residues. This CDR3 reads CASSLISGPYNEQFF. CDR3 in DNA: TGTGCTAGCAGCTTAATTAGCGGGCCCTACAATGAGCAGTTCTTC. The complete variable domain, with remaining parts taken from reference TRBV7-7 and TRBJ2-1, reads GAGVSQSPRYKVTKRGQDVTLRCDPISSHATLYWYQQALGQGPEFLTYFNYEAQPDKSGLPSDRFSAERPEGSISTLTIQRTEQRDSAMYRCASSLISGPYNEQFFGPGTRLTVL.

This clone was found once. This chain uses TRBV5-4 with TRBJ2-5, with no clear D. CDR3 length: 12 amino acids. The germline CDR1 and CDR2 sequences are SGHNT and YYREEE (reference sequence). V was shortened by 4 bases and J by 5 bases, with 9 bases between the two germline ends. Written as DNA, the CDR3 is TGTGCCAGCAGCCCGAACGGGGAGACCCAGTACTTC. As protein: CASSPNGETQYF.

This clone has only a few counts. CDR3 region: CAWSVQVLGQPQHF. The CDR3 bases are TGTGCCTGGAGTGTACAGGTCCTAGGTCAGCCCCAGCATTTT. The rearrangement links TRBV30 to TRBJ1-5, with D tentatively TRBD1 (5 bases). Deletions cut 0 bases from V and 6 bases from J, with 12 bases between. The germline V gene encodes CDR1 GTSNPN and CDR2 SVGIG (reference sequence). The CDR3 loop spans 14 amino acids.